This is a list of T cell receptor beta chains from one sample in a study of blood T cells in healthy people across ages. Via MiXCR, TCRdb re-called the 5' RACE reads, giving one row per CDR3 protein. Of some 1.6 million distinct CDR3 sequences in the sample, 30% to 35% were seen once. Sequenced input: blood. Receptors were obtained from a woman aged 25-40 years in good health. CDR3s include the opening cysteine and the closing phenylalanine or tryptophan. The D gene is left open where the match is weak. Clone size is stated in some rows and not others, as once, few, many or a class when expanded.

j_call d_call v_call cdr3_length clone_size cdr3_nt cdr3_aa
TRBJ2-5 TRBD2 TRBV7-6 16 few TGTGCCAGCAGCCACCCCGGGTCTAGCGGGTGGGAGACCCAGTACTTC CASSHPGSSGWETQYF
TRBJ1-2 . TRBV6-1 14 few TGTGCCAGCAGTGAATTAGGGGGGCGCTATGGCTACACCTTC CASSELGGRYGYTF
TRBJ1-2 . TRBV7-9 14 few TGTGCCAGCAGCTTAGCGCTAAGGGGTCGTGGCTACACCTTC CASSLALRGRGYTF
TRBJ2-3 . TRBV29-1 12 many TGCAGCGTTGAAACAACCACAGATACGCAGTATTTT CSVETTTDTQYF
TRBJ2-1 TRBD1 TRBV2 16 . TGTGCCAGCAGGAGGGGACAGGAGAGCTCCTACAATGAGCAGTTCTTC CASRRGQESSYNEQFF
TRBJ2-2 TRBD2 TRBV9 16 once TGTGCCAGCAGCGTAGTGGCGGGAGCGAACACCGGGGAGCTGTTTTTT CASSVVAGANTGELFF
TRBJ2-7 . TRBV4-1 14 few TGCGCCAGCAGCCAAGACCCCCTGGGACACGAGCAGTACTTC CASSQDPLGHEQYF
TRBJ2-7 TRBD2 TRBV7-2 13 many TGTGCCAGCAGCCTAGACCGGACTAGCGCTGTGTACTTC CASSLDRTSAVYF
TRBJ2-3 . TRBV27 12 few TGTGCCAGCAGTTTATCAATGGATACGCAGTATTTT CASSLSMDTQYF
TRBJ1-1 TRBD1 TRBV7-8 17 . TGTGCCAGCAGCTTAACCCGCAGGGGGATAGGAGAGACTGAAGCTTTCTTT CASSLTRRGIGETEAFF
TRBJ2-3 TRBD1 TRBV10-3 17 few TGTGCCATCAGTGAGTCGGTGAGGGGGCGGAATGCAGATACGCAGTATTTT CAISESVRGRNADTQYF
TRBJ2-3 . TRBV12-3/TRBV12-4 16 . TGTGCCAGCAGTTCCAGGGGAGCGGGACCCCCAGATACGCAGTATTTT CASSSRGAGPPDTQYF
TRBJ1-2 . TRBV4-2 15 few TGTGCCAGCAGTCCATCGCAGGGCAAAAACTATGGCTACACCTTC CASSPSQGKNYGYTF
TRBJ2-7 TRBD2 TRBV15 14 . TGTACCACCAGCAGACTAGCGGGAGGCGGCGAGCAGTACTTC CTTSRLAGGGEQYF
TRBJ2-5 TRBD2 TRBV5-1 14 few TGCGCCAGCAGCCTGAGCGGGAGGGGAGAGACCCAGTACTTC CASSLSGRGETQYF
TRBJ2-2 . TRBV10-3 13 few TGTGCCATCAACCCCCAGAACACCGGGGAGCTGTTTTTT CAINPQNTGELFF
TRBJ2-7 TRBD1 TRBV20-1 14 few TGCAGTGTTGGCGGGACAGGGAGGACTTACGAGCAGTACTTC CSVGGTGRTYEQYF
TRBJ2-7 . TRBV21-1 16 . TGTGCCAGCAGCAAAGAGGGAGAGCGGGAGTTCTACGAGCAGTACTTC CASSKEGEREFYEQYF
TRBJ2-3 TRBD2 TRBV28 15 . TGTGCCAGCACGGTACGAGCGGGGATTCGGGATACGCAGTATTTT CASTVRAGIRDTQYF
TRBJ2-1 TRBD2 TRBV20-1 14 . TGCAGTGCTAGATCTAGCGGGAGAGGGAATGAGCAGTTCTTC CSARSSGRGNEQFF
TRBJ2-5 . TRBV7-8 13 . TGTGCCTGCAGCTTAGGGCAAACAGAAACCCAGTACTTC CACSLGQTETQYF
TRBJ1-1 . TRBV3-1 12 . TGTGCCAGCAGCCATGAGTATACTGAAGCTTTCTTT CASSHEYTEAFF
TRBJ2-5 . TRBV20-1 15 once TGCAGTGCTAGAGATAGGGCAGGGGACGTGGAGACCCAGTACTTC CSARDRAGDVETQYF